Sequencing of this T cell receptor (beta chain) was carried out in a study of PD-L1 blockade in urothelial cancer. Method: immunoSEQ multiplex PCR; TCRdb's copy keeps in-frame clones and lacks some. The sample carries 90,000 or so clones, around 87% recorded once. Sample time point: pretreatment peripheral blood. CDR3 length equals 20 residues. The V end was cut by 3 bases, the J end by 3 bases, with 28 bases between. Germline V lookup: CDR1 LNHNV, CDR2 YYDKDF (reference sequence). The sample consisted of PBMCs, taken around atezolizumab (anti-PD-L1) treatment. The receptor comes from a man aged 55 to 70 with urothelial cancer. The genes are TRBV15 and TRBJ2-3, with a weak D call TRBD1 (8 bases). The CDR3 coding sequence is TGTGCCACCAGCAGGGCGTACAGGGGGGGTGCACAGAAAGAAACAGATACGCAGTATTTT. This translates into CATSRAYRGGAQKETDTQYF.